This TCR beta chain is from a study of blood T cells in healthy people across ages. CDR3 length: 14 amino acids. From germline, CDR1 is SGHDT and CDR2 YYEEEE. With V trimmed by 2 bases and J by 2 bases, 4 bases remained unmatched. It was with a sample-barcoded 5' primer and a J-beta primer mix that a second PCR of roughly 7 to 12 cycles was run. TCRdb re-called the 5' RACE reads through MiXCR, storing one row per CDR3 protein. The sample includes around 500,000 distinct CDR3 sequences, about 25% seen only once; the top ten take about 3.3%. This clonotype has a handful of counts. The same data also went into a second study, on T cells of mothers and their children.

The rearrangement joins TRBV5-6 to TRBJ2-7, with 7 bases matching TRBD1. Material for sequencing was blood. The sequence derives from a boy aged 2-15 years in good health. The CDR3 protein is CASSLQGSTYEQYF. CDR3 sequence (DNA): TGTGCCAGCAGCTTACAGGGGTCCACCTACGAGCAGTACTTC. Filled out from reference TRBV5-6 and TRBJ2-7, the complete variable domain reads DAGVTQSPTHLIKTRGQQVTLRCSPKSGHDTVSWYQQALGQGPQFIFQYYEEEERQRGNFPDRFSGHQFPNYSSELNVNALLLGDSALYLCASSLQGSTYEQYFGPGTRLTVT.